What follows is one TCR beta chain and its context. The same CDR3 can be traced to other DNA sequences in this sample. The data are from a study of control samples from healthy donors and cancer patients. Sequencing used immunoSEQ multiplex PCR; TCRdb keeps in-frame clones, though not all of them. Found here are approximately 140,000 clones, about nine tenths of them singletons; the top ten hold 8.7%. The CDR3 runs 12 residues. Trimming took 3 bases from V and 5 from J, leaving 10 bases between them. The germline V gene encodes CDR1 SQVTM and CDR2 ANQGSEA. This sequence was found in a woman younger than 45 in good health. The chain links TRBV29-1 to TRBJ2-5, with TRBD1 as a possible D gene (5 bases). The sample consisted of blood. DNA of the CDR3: TGCAGCGTTGAGGCAGGGCGGGAGACCCAGTACTTC. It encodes CSVEAGRETQYF.